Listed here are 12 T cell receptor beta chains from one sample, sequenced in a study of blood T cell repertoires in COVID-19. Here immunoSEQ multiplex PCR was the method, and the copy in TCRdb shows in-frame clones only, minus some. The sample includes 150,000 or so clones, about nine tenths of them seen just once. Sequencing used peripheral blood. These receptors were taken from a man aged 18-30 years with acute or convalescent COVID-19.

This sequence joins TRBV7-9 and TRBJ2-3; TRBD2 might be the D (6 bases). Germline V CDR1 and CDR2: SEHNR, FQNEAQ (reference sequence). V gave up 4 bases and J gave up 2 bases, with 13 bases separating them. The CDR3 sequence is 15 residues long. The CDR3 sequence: CASSSIQRVTDTQYF. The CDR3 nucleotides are TGTGCCAGCAGCTCCATCCAGCGGGTCACAGATACGCAGTATTTT. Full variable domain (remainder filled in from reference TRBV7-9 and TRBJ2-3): DTGVSQNPRHKITKRGQNVTFRCDPISEHNRLYWYRQTLGQGPEFLTYFQNEAQLEKSRLLSDRFSAERPKGSFSTLEIQRTEQGDSAMYLCASSSIQRVTDTQYFGPGTRLTVL.

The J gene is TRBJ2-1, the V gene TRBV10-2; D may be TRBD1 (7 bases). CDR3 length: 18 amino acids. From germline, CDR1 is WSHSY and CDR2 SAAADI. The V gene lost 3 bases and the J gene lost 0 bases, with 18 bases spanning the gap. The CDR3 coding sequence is TGCGCCAGCAGTGACCAGGGGGGATTCTCAAGCTCCTACAATGAGCAGTTCTTC. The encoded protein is CASSDQGGFSSSYNEQFF.

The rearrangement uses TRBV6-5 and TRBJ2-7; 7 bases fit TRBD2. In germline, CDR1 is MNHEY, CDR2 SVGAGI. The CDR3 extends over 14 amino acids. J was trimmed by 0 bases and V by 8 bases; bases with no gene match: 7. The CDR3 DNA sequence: TGTGCCAGCCGCGGGGGAACTTTCTCCTACGAGCAGTACTTC. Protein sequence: CASRGGTFSYEQYF.

This CDR3 reads CATGDRGRDNEQFF. DNA for the CDR3: TGTGCCACCGGAGACAGGGGGCGAGACAATGAGCAGTTCTTC. This chain uses TRBV2 with TRBJ2-1; 10 bases fit TRBD1. The germline V gene has CDR1 SNHLY and CDR2 FYNNEI. Trimming took 10 bases from V and 5 from J; bases not matched to a gene: 8. The CDR3 covers 14 residues. Together with reference TRBV2 and TRBJ2-1, the CDR3 gives the full variable domain: EPEVTQTPSHQVTQMGQEVILRCVPISNHLYFYWYRQILGQKVEFLVSFYNNEISEKSEIFDDQFSVERPDGSNFTLKIRSTKLEDSAMYFCATGDRGRDNEQFFGPGTRLTVL.

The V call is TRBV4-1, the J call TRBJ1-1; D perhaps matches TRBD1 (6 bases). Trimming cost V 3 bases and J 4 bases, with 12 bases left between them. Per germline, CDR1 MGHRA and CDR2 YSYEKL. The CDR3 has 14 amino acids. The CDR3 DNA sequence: TGCGCCAGCAGCCAGGGAACAGGGAGCACTGAAGCTTTCTTT. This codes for CASSQGTGSTEAFF.

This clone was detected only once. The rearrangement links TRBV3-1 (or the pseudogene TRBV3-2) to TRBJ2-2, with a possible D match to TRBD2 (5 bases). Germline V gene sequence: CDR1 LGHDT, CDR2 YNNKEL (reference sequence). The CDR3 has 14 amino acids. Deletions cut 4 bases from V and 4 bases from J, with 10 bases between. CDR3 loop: CASSLSGSTGELFF. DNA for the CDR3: TGTGCCAGCAGCCTCTCGGGGAGCACCGGGGAGCTGTTTTTT.

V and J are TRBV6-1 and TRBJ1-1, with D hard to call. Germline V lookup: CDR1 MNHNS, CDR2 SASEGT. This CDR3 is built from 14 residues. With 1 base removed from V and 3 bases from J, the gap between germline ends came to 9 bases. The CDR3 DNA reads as TGTGCCAGCAGTGAAGGGCACGCGGACACTGAAGCTTTCTTT. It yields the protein CASSEGHADTEAFF.

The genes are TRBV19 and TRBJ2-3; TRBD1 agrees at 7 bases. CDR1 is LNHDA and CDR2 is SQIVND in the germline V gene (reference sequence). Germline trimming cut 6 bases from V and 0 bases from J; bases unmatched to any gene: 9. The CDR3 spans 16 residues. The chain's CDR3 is CASRGDSPPSTDTQYF. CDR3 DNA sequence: TGTGCCAGTAGGGGGGACAGTCCTCCTAGCACAGATACGCAGTATTTT.

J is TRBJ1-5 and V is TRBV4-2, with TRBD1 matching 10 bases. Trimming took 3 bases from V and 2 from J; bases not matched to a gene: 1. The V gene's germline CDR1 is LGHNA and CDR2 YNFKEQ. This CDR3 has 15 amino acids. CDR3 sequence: CASSHGQGGNQPQHF. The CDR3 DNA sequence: TGTGCCAGCAGCCACGGACAGGGGGGCAATCAGCCCCAGCATTTT.

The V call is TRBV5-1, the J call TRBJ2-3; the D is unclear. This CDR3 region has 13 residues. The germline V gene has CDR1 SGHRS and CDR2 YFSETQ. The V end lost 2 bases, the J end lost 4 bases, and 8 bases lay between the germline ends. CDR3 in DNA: TGCGCCAGCAGCTTTTTCCTGTCAGATACGCAGTATTTT. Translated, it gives CASSFFLSDTQYF.

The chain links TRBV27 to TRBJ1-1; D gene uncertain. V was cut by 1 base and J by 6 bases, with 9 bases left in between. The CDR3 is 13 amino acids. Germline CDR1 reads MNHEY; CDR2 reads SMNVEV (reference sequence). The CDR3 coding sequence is TGTGCCAGCAGTTTATTTCTTCGGGCTGAAGCTTTCTTT. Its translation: CASSLFLRAEAFF.

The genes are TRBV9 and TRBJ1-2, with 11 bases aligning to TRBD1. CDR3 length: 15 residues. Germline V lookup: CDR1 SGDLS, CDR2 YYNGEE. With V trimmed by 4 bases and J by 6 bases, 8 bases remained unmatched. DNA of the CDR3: TGTGCCAGCAGCATCTTGCCGGGACAGGGGGATGGCTACACCTTC. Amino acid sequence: CASSILPGQGDGYTF. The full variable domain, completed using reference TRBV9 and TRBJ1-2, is DSGVTQTPKHLITATGQRVTLRCSPRSGDLSVYWYQQSLDQGLQFLIQYYNGEERAKGNILERFSAQQFPDLHSELNLSSLELGDSALYFCASSILPGQGDGYTFGSGTRLTVV.